This record covers a single T cell receptor (beta chain). Its antigen remains undetermined. The sample holds no much larger clone one base away, and base qualities are not on file. Each collaborating institution followed its own protocols to collect whole blood in K2EDTA tubes. Collaborator samples were shipped for TCRbeta analysis as frozen whole blood, isolated PBMCs, or DNA extracted from either sample type. The data stem from a study of blood T cell repertoires in COVID-19 (TCRdb year 2020). Describing the broader study: The collaborator samples originated in the United States, Italy and Spain and spanned the acute and convalescent phases of COVID-19. The prospective study material was composed of cDNA or gDNA derived from T cells, B-cell-depleted T cells, or PBMCs. Deeply sampled blood TCRbeta repertoires from subjects exposed to, actively infected with, or recovered from COVID-19 were included in the dataset. The repertoires were released in a freely available public database meant as a resource for research on the immune response to SARS-CoV-2. The samples were drawn from two sources: the first 160 participants of the ongoing ImmuneRACE study, and about 1,300 subjects contributed by 6 global collaborators. A de-identified subject ID, COVID-19 status, age in years and sex were almost always included in the sample metadata. HLA class I and class II types, where available, came from metadata supplied by the sample provider rather than from assay-based typing. Overall study results and their limits: The quantity of clinical and demographic metadata differed by source and by participant and was supplied without curation.

TCRbeta CDR3 regions were amplified from genomic DNA by means of the immunoSEQ Assay, a bias-controlled multiplex PCR. The paper's processing steps were these. The number of nucleated cells in each sample was estimated from the amplification of reference gene primers within the assay. To quantify the absolute abundance of each unique TCRbeta CDR3 rearrangement, sequence reads were collapsed and filtered. For each sample, productive Simpson clonality was calculated as the square root of Simpson's diversity index across productive rearrangements. Held by TCRdb, this immuneACCESS table contains in-frame sequences only and omits some clones. Under half of the omission traces to an unresolved V gene where checked; the cause of the rest is unknown. From that table come the V and J calls and clone size; the DNA was used to work out D and trimming. This sample comprises tens of thousands of clones, 87% of them detected only once. In total, the top ten clones hold about a tenth of the sample.

V is clipped by 0 bases and J by 2 bases, and the sequence between their germline boundaries is 8 bases long. CDR1 is given as SGHDN and CDR2 as FVKESK, both from the germline V gene. The CDR3 sequence holds 14 residues, the cysteine and phenylalanine included. Solely the CDR3 DNA is kept, with 42 bases framed from the first base. This TCR was recovered from a human donor in a cohort sampled during active COVID-19. Sequenced material: peripheral blood. The chain is made from TRBV14 and TRBJ2-7; the D gene cannot be named for sure. The CDR3 protein sequence reads: CASSQDERTYEQYF. The DNA sequence reads TGTGCCAGCAGCCAAGATGAGCGAACCTACGAGCAGTACTTC. The full variable domain, with segments outside the CDR3 supplied by the reference TRBV14 and TRBJ2-7 proteins, appears as EAGVTQFPSHSVIEKGQTVTLRCDPISGHDNLYWYRRVMGKEIKFLLHFVKESKQDESGMPNNRFLAERTGGTYSTLKVQPAELEDSGVYFCASSQDERTYEQYFGPGTRLTVT.